A single sample gave rise to the 6 T cell receptor beta chains below, sequenced in a study of Graves' ophthalmopathy and Graves' hyperthyroidism. Scientists amplified the TCR beta CDR3 regions from RNA transcripts. The authors performed first-round RT-PCR with HTBI primers and then a second-round multiplex PCR. MiXCR, applied by TCRdb to the multiplex PCR reads, yields one record per CDR3 protein. The repertoire holds 1 million to 1.3 million distinct CDR3 sequences, with 35% to 45% as singletons. Sequencing was performed on peripheral blood or thyroid tissue (not recorded which). The receptors stem from an adult man with Graves' hyperthyroidism.

Concerning this clonotype: A junction boundary mismatches the germline segment, possibly from a read error. The rearrangement uses TRBV18 and TRBJ1-1; the D is unclear. Germline V gene data show CDR1 as KGHSH and CDR2 as LQKENI. The CDR3 is 15 residues long. The CDR3 spells CASSPMLGKNTEAFF. The CDR3 bases are TGCGCCAGCTCACCAATGTTGGGGAAAAACACTGAAGCTTTCTTT.

A word on this clonotype: One base away lies a much larger clone, so this may be a sequencing read error. The chain has TRBV7-2 and TRBJ1-3; tentative D call: TRBD1 (6 bases). CDR1 and CDR2 (germline): SGHTA, FQGNSA. Trimming shortened V by 6 bases and J by 6 bases, and 18 bases separated the two germline ends. The length of the CDR3 is 15 residues. The chain's CDR3 is CASRETWDTLNTIYF. Written as DNA, the CDR3 is TGTGCCAGCAGGGAAACGTGGGACACGCTAAACACCATATATTTT.

The chain is built from TRBV29-1 and TRBJ1-5; TRBD1 matches at 9 bases. This CDR3 contains 12 residues. Unmatched junction bases numbered 4, after V lost 7 bases and J lost 6 bases. CDR1 and CDR2 (germline): SQVTM, ANQGSEA. The CDR3 loop reads CSAGGQGQPQHF. Here the CDR3 DNA reads TGCAGCGCAGGGGGACAGGGTCAGCCCCAGCATTTT.

This clonotype was counted between two and nine times. The chain combines TRBV12-3 or TRBV12-4 with TRBJ2-2; D is perhaps TRBD1 (5 bases). The CDR3 length is 15 residues. The V end was cut by 6 bases, the J end by 7 bases, with 18 bases between. CDR3 sequence: CASRGRIVVGGELFF. The CDR3 coding sequence is TGTGCCAGCAGGGGGCGAATTGTAGTTGGCGGGGAGCTGTTTTTT.

This clonotype was detected many times. The chain carries TRBV7-2 and TRBJ1-3; TRBD1 matches at 9 bases. Germline-derived CDR1 and CDR2 are SGHTA and FQGNSA. V was pared by 6 bases and J by 4 bases, with 19 bases of the junction left unmatched. This CDR3 is 19 amino acids long. DNA for the CDR3: TGTGCCAGCAGTTCACGCCGGGACAGGGAAGTTTATTCCGGAAACACCATATATTTT. Protein: CASSSRRDREVYSGNTIYF.

The chain couples TRBV2 to TRBJ2-7, with D unresolved. Germline CDR1 and CDR2: SNHLY and FYNNEI. V lost 3 bases and J 0 bases, leaving 21 bases between the germline ends. The CDR3 contains 18 residues. CDR3 amino acids: CASSDSGIGLVSSYEQYF. In DNA form, the CDR3 reads TGTGCCAGCAGTGATAGTGGAATTGGGCTAGTGAGCTCCTACGAGCAGTACTTC.